This T cell receptor beta chain was captured by sequencing in a study of shared clonotypes between healthy human individuals (dated by TCRdb to the early 2020s). Describing the broader study: The cohort comprised two women and a few men aged 18 to 49 years. For each donor, CD4 naive and CD4 memory were each run on three plates, CD8 naive on two plates, and CD8 memory on one plate. To estimate repertoire size and how much clonotypes are shared between individuals, the study performed deep sequencing of blood TCR repertoires from about five healthy adults. To increase sequencing depth and limit assay-specific biases, different laboratories used diverse techniques to prepare libraries and sequence TCR repertoires. Between about 0.9 and 10 billion PBMCs per donor were obtained by leukapheresis.

The paper as a whole reports these results and caveats: Clonotypes shared by all four sorted-subset donors showed higher generation probabilities than non-shared clonotypes. Pairwise subsampling led to the expectation that sequencing depth would affect the degree of clonotype sharing among donors. The genetic and exposure-history diversity represented was limited by the small number of donors. Naive subsets generally had larger estimated clonotype richness than memory subsets. Across a handful of donors, around 5.4% of naive CD4, over 3% of naive CD8, 2.3% of memory CD4, and approximately 0.4% of memory CD8 clonotypes were shared. Sampling was restricted to blood, and TCR repertoires in tissues likely differ from the TCR repertoires found in blood. Incomplete sequencing was indicated by rarefaction of sorted-subset datasets, despite the large sequencing depth.

Details on this clone: The antigen it binds to is not known. Nothing much larger sits one base from this clone, and base qualities are not available.

Counted from cysteine to phenylalanine, this CDR3 has 15 amino acids. Only the CDR3 DNA is retained, 45 bases long and in frame from the first base. CDR1 and CDR2 are drawn from the germline V gene (reference sequence): SGHNT, YYREEE. The V and J ends are trimmed by 4 bases and 1 base, leaving 14 bases between them. TCR CDR3 regions were amplified from genomic DNA by multiplex PCR using the deep immunoSEQ assay. Extracted genomic DNA from each cell subset was spread evenly across all wells of several immunoSEQ 96-well plates, with each plate serving as a replicate. Each replicate PCR for sorted subsets received approximately 220 ng genomic DNA, equal to 28,000 or so T cell genomes. Purified libraries were quantified with a Qubit 3.0 fluorometer, sized on a Bioanalyzer 2100, and re-quantified with the KAPA Library Quantification kit. A separate single-read 150-cycle Illumina NextSeq 550 flow cell was used to sequence each immunoSEQ 96-well plate. The original methods were these. Because the immunoSEQ output held only junctional sequences and lacked quality scores, the filtering could not match the filtering applied to full-length reads. Sequences were annotated with PyIR, a Python wrapper for IgBLAST v1.9, and V/J genes and CDR3 were assigned using IMGT germline references. Reads with weak V/J assignments (E-value above 1e-6), missing CDR3, stop codons, out-of-frame junctions, or ambiguous translated residues were removed. A V3J clonotype was defined by an identical inferred V gene, J gene, and CDR3 amino acid sequence. Percentage overlap between repertoires was calculated by dividing the number of shared unique clonotypes by the size of the smaller repertoire. RTK rarefaction, the Chao1 estimator, and Recon v2.1 estimates of unobserved clonotypes were used to assess repertoire richness. For all TCRbeta clonotypes obtained by the gDNA method from a handful of donors, generation probabilities were computed with OLGA. Imported from immuneACCESS, the table was reduced by TCRdb to in-frame sequences with V and J called. These copies leave out some clones; in studies compared against another copy, an unresolved V gene accounts for under half, and the cause of the remainder is not known. V and J calls and clone size are those listed in that table; D and trimming were worked out from the DNA. The sample profile shows roughly 1 million clones; 75% to 85% of them were found once. The ten largest make up approximately 0.52% of the sample.

The donors were healthy, HIV-negative adults who had no recently reported acute infections or vaccinations. All donors were Caucasian adults living in Nashville, Tennessee, USA. CD4+ T cells were enriched by magnetic negative selection, after which naive cells were positively selected on CD45RA and the negative fraction was taken as the memory subset. Blood was collected by leukapheresis, and PBMCs were isolated by Ficoll-Histopaque density gradient centrifugation and then cryopreserved in liquid nitrogen vapor phase. Analytical flow cytometry was used to check the purity and quantity of every magnetically sorted T cell population. Genomic DNA was isolated from each sorted fraction and quantified by UV absorbance on a Nanodrop 2000c.

The sequence is built from TRBV5-4 and TRBJ2-5; the D segment could be TRBD1, given 5 matching bases. Sequencing used memory CD4+ T cells from PBMCs. Sample cell subset or site, as interpreted from the label and publication: CD45RA-negative fraction. This receptor was identified in a man between 18 and 35 years old in good health. Some clones in this sample may be carry-over from other donors' samples. For the CDR3, the sequence is CASSNTPDSQETQYF. Read as DNA, the sequence is TGTGCCAGCAGCAACACCCCCGACAGCCAAGAGACCCAGTACTTC.